This T cell receptor beta chain was obtained from a study of T-cell memory formation after mild COVID-19. General study results and limits: A second wave expanding day 15 to 37 was CD4+-biased; contracting clones were balanced. The appearance of some responding clones in pre-infection memory suggested that cross-reactive memory joined.

Of note for this clonotype: The antigen remains undetermined.

V gave up 3 bases and J gave up 8 bases, with 10 bases separating them. The CDR3 has 11 amino acids. Germline CDR1 and CDR2: DFQATT and SNEGSKA (reference sequence). TCRdb itself ran the 5' RACE reads through MiXCR, one entry per CDR3 protein. The sample has approximately 170,000 distinct CDR3 sequences; about an eighth are singletons. The chain couples TRBV20-1 to TRBJ1-1; TRBD1 might be the D (6 bases). This receptor was obtained from a man younger than 30 who had mild COVID-19 (a few samples of this study predate the infection). Cell type and time point are not known. The sequencing sample was made of PBMCs or a T cell subset sorted from them (not recorded which). CDR3 residues: CSASEGGEAFF. The CDR3 nucleotides read TGCAGTGCTAGTGAGGGGGGAGAAGCTTTCTTT.